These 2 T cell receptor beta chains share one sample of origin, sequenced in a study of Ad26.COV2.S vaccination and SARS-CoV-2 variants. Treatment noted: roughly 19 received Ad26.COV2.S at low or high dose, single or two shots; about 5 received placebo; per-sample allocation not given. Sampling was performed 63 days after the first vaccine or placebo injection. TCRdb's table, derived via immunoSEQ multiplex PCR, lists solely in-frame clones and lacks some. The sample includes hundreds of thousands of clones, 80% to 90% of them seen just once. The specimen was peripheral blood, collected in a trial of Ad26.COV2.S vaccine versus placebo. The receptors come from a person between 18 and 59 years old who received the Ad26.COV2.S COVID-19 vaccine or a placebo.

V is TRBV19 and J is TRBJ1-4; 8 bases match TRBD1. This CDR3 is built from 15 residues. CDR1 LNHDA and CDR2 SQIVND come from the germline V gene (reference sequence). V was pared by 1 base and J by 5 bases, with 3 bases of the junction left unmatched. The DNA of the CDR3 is TGTGCCAGTAGTATAGTCCAGGGGGCGAATGAAAAACTGTTTTTT. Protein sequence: CASSIVQGANEKLFF.

The CDR3 DNA follows: TGTGCCAGCAGTCGGACAGGGGCCAACTATGGCTACACCTTC. It codes for CASSRTGANYGYTF. This chain uses TRBV6-5 with TRBJ1-2, with 9 bases fitting TRBD1. CDR1 MNHEY and CDR2 SVGAGI come from the germline V gene. CDR3 length: 14 residues. The ends lost 5 bases at V and 2 bases at J; junction bases unmatched: 3.